The rows below give T cell receptor beta chains drawn from one sample of a study of blood T cell repertoires in COVID-19. The protocol was immunoSEQ multiplex PCR, while the TCRdb copy is restricted to in-frame clones and leaves out a portion. The sample comprises 220,000 or so clones, over 65% of which are singletons, and 3% to 4% rests with the top ten. The sequenced sample consisted of PBMCs or T cells enriched from blood (not recorded which). All receptors derive from a woman in her sixties or seventies who had recovered from COVID-19. Each CDR3 is given with its conserved first and last residue. The D gene is left open where the match is weak. Clone sizes are given selectively: once, few, many, or a class where the clone is expanded.

>TRBJ1-1|13|NA|TRBD1|TRBV19
CASRTGLGTEAFF
TGTGCCAGTAGGACAGGGCTCGGCACTGAAGCTTTCTTT
>TRBJ1-5|15|NA|TRBD1|TRBV15
CATSRKQGNNQPQHF
TGTGCCACCAGCAGAAAACAGGGGAACAATCAGCCCCAGCATTTT
>TRBJ2-5|16|NA|TRBD2|TRBV5-6
CASSLSSGGGQETQYF
TGTGCCAGCAGCTTGAGTAGCGGGGGGGGCCAAGAGACCCAGTACTTC
>TRBJ1-5|15|NA|NA|TRBV19
CASTPGPTANQPQHF
TGTGCCAGTACCCCAGGGCCGACAGCGAATCAGCCCCAGCATTTT
>TRBJ2-5|15|NA|NA|TRBV5-1
CASSLSLTARETQYF
TGCGCCAGCAGCTTGTCCCTAACAGCACGAGAGACCCAGTACTTC
>TRBJ1-1|11|NA|NA|TRBV20-1
CSASGTFEAFF
TGCAGTGCTAGCGGGACTTTTGAAGCTTTCTTT
>TRBJ2-3|17|NA|TRBD2|TRBV7-6
CASSLVGAGGPPDTQYF
TGTGCCAGCAGCTTAGTTGGGGCGGGAGGGCCCCCAGATACGCAGTATTTT
>TRBJ2-2|17|NA|NA|TRBV5-4
CASSLSGLAGTHGELFF
TGTGCCAGCAGCTTGTCGGGGCTAGCTGGGACTCACGGGGAGCTGTTTTTT
>TRBJ2-7|14|many|TRBD2|TRBV11-1
CASSLGLGVREQYF
TGTGCCAGCAGCTTGGGACTAGGTGTGCGAGAGCAGTACTTC
>TRBJ2-4|14|NA|TRBD1|TRBV7-6
CASSLQGGVNIQYF
TGTGCCAGCAGCTTACAAGGGGGCGTGAACATTCAGTACTTC
>TRBJ2-5|13|NA|NA|TRBV7-9
CASSPGYQETQYF
TGTGCCAGCAGCCCCGGGTACCAAGAGACCCAGTACTTC
>TRBJ1-1|15|NA|NA|TRBV5-4
CASSLAGDFSTEAFF
TGTGCCAGCAGCTTGGCGGGGGATTTTAGCACTGAAGCTTTCTTT
>TRBJ1-1|19|NA|TRBD1|TRBV7-6
CASSELSGSGGAMNTEAFF
TGTGCCAGCAGCGAGTTGTCTGGTTCAGGGGGAGCGATGAACACTGAAGCTTTCTTT
>TRBJ1-3|14|NA|NA|TRBV6-5
CASRGLSSGNTIYF
TGTGCCAGCAGAGGACTGTCCTCTGGAAACACCATATATTTT
>TRBJ2-1|16|NA|TRBD2|TRBV5-1
CASSSGTSGGMNEQFF
TGCGCCAGCAGCTCCGGGACTAGCGGGGGTATGAATGAGCAGTTCTTC
>TRBJ2-3|14|NA|NA|TRBV5-6
CASSPGGGSDTQYF
TGTGCCAGCAGCCCCGGCGGGGGCTCGGATACGCAGTATTTT
>TRBJ1-4|15|NA|NA|TRBV2
CASSSGQQTNEKLFF
TGTGCCAGCAGCTCGGGACAACAAACTAATGAAAAACTGTTTTTT
>TRBJ1-1|15|NA|NA|TRBV10-3
CAIRREADSNTEAFF
TGTGCCATCAGGCGAGAGGCAGACTCTAACACTGAAGCTTTCTTT
>TRBJ2-1|11|NA|NA|TRBV24-1
CATSDRTGQFF
TGTGCCACCAGTGACCGCACCGGGCAGTTCTTC
>TRBJ2-7|11|few|NA|TRBV7-9
CASSLAGPFHF
TGTGCCAGCAGCTTAGCTGGCCCCTTTCACTTC
>TRBJ2-7|13|NA|NA|TRBV19
CASSKTNSYEQYF
TGTGCCAGTAGTAAGACAAATTCCTACGAGCAGTACTTC
>TRBJ1-2|11|NA|TRBD1|TRBV6-5
CASRKQGGYTF
TGTGCCAGCAGAAAACAGGGGGGCTACACCTTC
>TRBJ1-5|13|NA|NA|TRBV19
CASGTPSNQPQHF
TGTGCCAGCGGGACACCCAGCAATCAGCCCCAGCATTTT
>TRBJ2-5|14|NA|NA|TRBV9
CASSLGGPRETQYF
TGTGCCAGCAGCCTGGGTGGGCCTCGGGAGACCCAGTACTTC
>TRBJ2-3|15|NA|NA|TRBV5-1
CASSSIVPGTDTQYF
TGCGCCAGCAGCTCTATAGTTCCTGGCACAGATACGCAGTATTTT
>TRBJ2-7|14|NA|NA|TRBV5-1
CASSLEGLSYEQYF
TGCGCCAGCAGCTTGGAGGGACTTTCCTACGAGCAGTACTTC
>TRBJ1-4|16|NA|NA|TRBV9
CASSAPSGGWEEKLFF
TGTGCCAGCAGCGCGCCCTCGGGAGGCTGGGAAGAAAAACTGTTTTTT
>TRBJ1-2|14|NA|NA|TRBV25-1
CASSDRQGNYGYTF
TGTGCCAGCAGTGATCGTCAGGGTAACTATGGCTACACCTTC
>TRBJ1-2|12|NA|NA|TRBV3-1/TRBV3-2
CASSQGGRGYTF
TGTGCCAGCAGCCAGGGGGGACGTGGCTACACCTTC
>TRBJ2-7|14|NA|TRBD2|TRBV9
CASSVAGTRGEQYF
TGTGCCAGCAGCGTAGCCGGGACTAGGGGCGAGCAGTACTTC
>TRBJ1-6|15|NA|TRBD1|TRBV5-1
CASSLAGDSNSPLHF
TGCGCCAGCAGCTTGGCGGGGGACAGTAATTCACCCCTCCACTTT
>TRBJ1-1|14|NA|NA|TRBV19
CASSFLSGNTEAFF
TGTGCCAGTAGTTTTCTATCGGGGAACACTGAAGCTTTCTTT
>TRBJ2-1|15|NA|TRBD2|TRBV11-3
CASSFSSGGAREQFF
TGTGCCAGCAGCTTCTCTAGCGGGGGGGCCCGGGAGCAGTTCTTC
>TRBJ1-3|13|NA|NA|TRBV7-2
CASSLVQWNTIYF
TGTGCCAGCAGCTTAGTACAGTGGAACACCATATATTTT
>TRBJ2-7|13|once|TRBD1|TRBV6-5
CASRSQGAWEQYF
TGTGCCAGCAGGTCACAGGGGGCTTGGGAGCAGTACTTC
>TRBJ1-1|15|NA|NA|TRBV15
CATSRDLDGGAEAFF
TGTGCCACCAGCAGAGATCTGGACGGGGGAGCTGAAGCTTTCTTT
>TRBJ1-1|16|NA|TRBD1|TRBV18
CASSPYHEGARTEAFF
TGTGCCAGCTCACCATATCATGAGGGGGCGAGGACTGAAGCTTTCTTT
>TRBJ1-2|14|NA|NA|TRBV6-5
CASTTQISSYGYTF
TGTGCCAGCACTACCCAGATTTCTAGCTATGGCTACACCTTC
>TRBJ2-1|15|NA|TRBD1|TRBV15
CATSRSRTGSDEQFF
TGTGCCACCAGCAGATCGCGGACAGGTTCGGATGAGCAGTTCTTC
>TRBJ2-3|15|once|TRBD2|TRBV19
CASSDPGLAGDTQYF
TGTGCCAGTAGTGACCCGGGACTAGCGGGAGATACGCAGTATTTT